This TCR beta chain was observed in a study of T cells in Graves' hyperthyroidism and ophthalmopathy. Stable Graves' hyperthyroidism meant no ophthalmopathy progression within 18 months. Newly diagnosed hyperthyroidism, duration under 2 months, in patients aged 18 to 65. The authors took PBMCs from 10 ml fresh peripheral blood. The investigators amplified TCR beta CDR3 regions from RNA transcripts. During a first-round RT-PCR of the TCR CDR3, the HTBI primer set was used. TCRdb recomputed calls from the multiplex PCR reads with MiXCR, one row per CDR3 protein. The repertoire holds some 700,000 distinct CDR3 sequences, around a sixth seen once, with about 16% in the top ten. The V and J ends lost 4 bases and 1 base respectively, with 25 bases between them. This CDR3 is 19 amino acids long. Germline values: CDR1 MNHEY, CDR2 SVGEGT.

Sequencing was done on a sample of blood. This chain uses TRBV6-2 or TRBV6-3 with TRBJ2-5; D possibly matches TRBD1 or TRBD2 (5 bases each). The sequence derives from a middle-aged man with Graves' hyperthyroidism. The CDR3 is CASSSGPVVAGAVQETQYF. CDR3 sequence (DNA): TGTGCCAGCAGTTCGGGGCCGGTGGTAGCCGGCGCGGTCCAAGAGACCCAGTACTTC.